A single sample is the source of the 28 T cell receptor beta chains below, sequenced in a study of OX40 agonist ivuxolimab in advanced cancers. Measured with immunoSEQ multiplex PCR; TCRdb has only the in-frame clones, and not every one. The table records roughly 46,000 clones, 89% of them present only once. Source: CD4+ or CD8+ T cells sorted from blood, taken in a trial of the OX40 agonist ivuxolimab. The origin of the receptors is an adult with an advanced solid tumor such as melanoma, head and neck, liver or kidney cancer.

This clone was counted only a few times. The genes are TRBV28 and TRBJ1-1; unclear D gene. Trimming left V 3 bases short and J 5 bases short, with 7 bases between. Germline V gene lookup returns CDR1 MDHEN and CDR2 SYDVKM. The CDR3 has 12 residues. In nucleotides, the CDR3 is TGTGCCAGCAGTTTGTTGGGAACTGAAGCTTTCTTT. Protein sequence: CASSLLGTEAFF.

This clone has just one count. The CDR3 protein is CASSLGMSERPGELFF. The CDR3 nucleotides read TGTGCCAGCAGCTTAGGGATGTCCGAGAGGCCCGGGGAGCTGTTTTTT. The V and J genes are TRBV7-9 and TRBJ2-2; no firm D call. The CDR3 loop spans 16 amino acids. The V and J ends lost 1 base and 6 bases respectively, with 15 bases between them. Per the germline V gene, CDR1 is SEHNR and CDR2 is FQNEAQ (reference sequence).

This chain uses TRBV30 with TRBJ2-1; D is uncertain. The CDR3 consists of 16 residues. Germline V gives CDR1 GTSNPN, CDR2 SVGIG (reference sequence). V was pared by 0 bases and J by 4 bases, with 16 bases between. The CDR3 DNA reads as TGTGCCTGGAGTGTAAATGAAGGGTTTTCGTACAATGAGCAGTTCTTC. This gives the protein CAWSVNEGFSYNEQFF.

With regard to this clone: An end of the junction differs from the germline gene, which may be a read error. This chain uses TRBV9 with TRBJ2-1, with a possible D match to TRBD1 (6 bases). Germline-derived CDR1 and CDR2 are SGDLS and YYNGEE. The CDR3 extends over 15 amino acids. The CDR3 sequence: CASSAVMGQYTEQFF. In DNA, the CDR3 is TGTGCCAGCAGCGCAGTGATGGGACAATACACTGAGCAGTTCTTC.

V gene TRBV5-6 combines with J gene TRBJ2-5, with a tentative D call TRBD1 (5 bases). V lost 3 bases, J lost 1 base, and 13 bases lay in between. CDR3 length: 15 residues. Germline loops: CDR1 SGHDT, CDR2 YYEEEE. This CDR3 reads CASSWKTDFQETQYF. The CDR3 DNA reads as TGTGCCAGCAGCTGGAAGACAGATTTCCAAGAGACCCAGTACTTC.

The V gene is TRBV18, the J gene TRBJ1-5, with D perhaps TRBD1 (6 bases). Germline V gene sequence: CDR1 KGHSH, CDR2 LQKENI. The V gene lost 1 base and the J gene lost 1 base, with 20 bases spanning the gap. There are 19 residues in the CDR3. CDR3 region: CASSPRVGEYRGSNQPQHF. In DNA, the CDR3 is TGTGCCAGCTCACCACGAGTTGGGGAATATAGGGGGAGCAATCAGCCCCAGCATTTT.

The V and J genes are TRBV9 and TRBJ1-4; weak D call: TRBD1 (5 bases). The CDR3 sequence is 13 residues long. CDR1 and CDR2 (germline): SGDLS, YYNGEE. V dropped 8 bases and J dropped 4 bases, with 12 bases sitting between them. CDR3 sequence: CASNPGGNEKLFF. CDR3 nucleotides: TGTGCCAGTAATCCGGGGGGTAATGAAAAACTGTTTTTT.

As DNA, the CDR3 is TGCGCCAGCAGCCTCCATGGTACGGGGGCCAACGTCCTGACTTTC. Encoded protein: CASSLHGTGANVLTF. The chain combines TRBV4-1 with TRBJ2-6; no clear D gene. Trimming stripped 4 bases from V and 4 bases from J, with 11 bases between. Germline CDR1 and CDR2: MGHRA and YSYEKL. This CDR3 region has 15 residues.

This sequence joins TRBV7-3 and TRBJ1-2; no clear D gene. CDR3 size: 13 residues. V lost 3 bases, J lost 3 bases, and 8 bases lay in between. The germline CDR1 and CDR2 sequences are SGHTA and FQGTGA. The CDR3 DNA is TGTGCCAGCAGCTTGGGAAGGGACTATGGCTACACCTTC. Translating it yields CASSLGRDYGYTF.

In its sample, this clone was seen a few times. This rearrangement joins TRBV7-9 to TRBJ2-5; 8 bases agree with TRBD2. The J segment lost 6 bases and the V segment lost 1 base, leaving 13 bases of the junction unmatched. In germline, CDR1 is SEHNR, CDR2 FQNEAQ (reference sequence). This CDR3 is 17 amino acids long. The CDR3 spells CASSLGSREGGLKTQYF. The CDR3, as DNA: TGTGCCAGCAGCTTAGGATCTCGGGAGGGAGGTTTGAAGACCCAGTACTTC.

This clone appeared a single time. The CDR3 reads CASTRYNEQFF. The CDR3 bases are TGTGCCAGCACCCGCTACAATGAGCAGTTCTTC. The chain recombines TRBV27 with TRBJ2-1, with no clear D. This CDR3 spans 11 amino acids. Between the trimmed V and J ends, which lost 7 bases and 3 bases, there was a span of 4 bases. Germline V gene sequence: CDR1 MNHEY, CDR2 SMNVEV (reference sequence).

The rearrangement joins TRBV7-9 to TRBJ1-5; D gene uncertain. The ends were cut back, 1 base at V and 2 bases at J, with 12 bases in the middle. Germline V gene data show CDR1 as SEHNR and CDR2 as FQNEAQ (reference sequence). The CDR3 runs 16 residues. The CDR3 sequence: CASSLGAGPGNQPQHF. CDR3 nucleotides: TGTGCCAGCAGCTTAGGAGCTGGGCCCGGCAATCAGCCCCAGCATTTT.

Points on this clone: At one end the junction does not follow the germline gene, possibly because of a read error. V is TRBV27 and J is TRBJ2-1, with TRBD2 matching 7 bases. This CDR3 contains 14 residues. The V gene's germline CDR1 is MNHEY and CDR2 SMNVEV (reference sequence). The CDR3 is CASTLAGSYNEQFF. The CDR3 region has the DNA TGTGCCAGCACTTTAGCGGGCTCCTACAATGAGCAGTTCTTC.

The chain carries TRBV29-1 and TRBJ2-7, with 8 bases lining up with TRBD2. Germline V lookup: CDR1 SQVTM, CDR2 ANQGSEA. J gave up 5 bases and V 3 bases, and 15 bases lay outside the gene matches. The CDR3 runs 16 residues. CDR3 in amino acids: CSVDLSKRGFPHEQYF. As DNA, the CDR3 is TGCAGCGTTGATCTGTCTAAGCGGGGGTTTCCACACGAGCAGTACTTC.

CDR3: CASSISGSPNQPQHF. In nucleotides, the CDR3 is TGTGCCAGTAGTATATCCGGGAGCCCCAATCAGCCCCAGCATTTT. This chain links TRBV19 with TRBJ1-5; D gene uncertain. Trimming took 2 bases from V and 3 from J, leaving 11 bases between them. This CDR3 has 15 residues. Germline CDR1 reads LNHDA; CDR2 reads SQIVND (reference sequence).

Turning to this clone: Compared with germline, one end of the junction differs, possibly owing to a read error. J is TRBJ2-5 and V is TRBV5-5; 8 nucleotides match TRBD1. The CDR3 contains 13 residues. Per the germline V gene, CDR1 is SGHKS and CDR2 is YYEKEE (reference sequence). The CDR3 protein is CASSLGQAEAQYF. The CDR3 region has the DNA TGTGCCAGCAGTTTGGGACAGGCTGAGGCCCAGTACTTC. The full variable domain, rest sourced from reference TRBV5-5 and TRBJ2-5, is DAGVTQSPTHLIKTRGQQVTLRCSPISGHKSVSWYQQVLGQGPQFIFQYYEKEERGRGNFPDRFSARQFPNYSSELNVNALLLGDSALYLCASSLGQAEAQYFGPGTRLLVL.

The V gene is TRBV7-3, the J gene TRBJ2-1, with D possibly being TRBD1 or TRBD2 (6 bases each). Trimming cost V 5 bases and J 6 bases, with 17 bases left between them. The CDR3 spans 15 residues. The germline V gene encodes CDR1 SGHTA and CDR2 FQGTGA. The CDR3 loop reads CASSERGTQPNEQFF. CDR3 DNA: TGTGCCAGCAGCGAGAGGGGGACTCAGCCCAATGAGCAGTTCTTC.

This rearrangement joins TRBV11-2 to TRBJ2-1, with 8 bases that match TRBD1. Germline CDR1 reads SGHAT; CDR2 reads FQNNGV. The CDR3 is 17 amino acids. Germline trimming cut 2 bases from V and 4 bases from J; bases unmatched to any gene: 10. In DNA, the CDR3 is TGTGCCAGCAGCTTATTCCCCGGCGGACAGGGATACAATGAGCAGTTCTTC. The encoded protein is CASSLFPGGQGYNEQFF.

The J gene is TRBJ1-1, the V gene TRBV13, with TRBD1 matching over 8 bases. Germline-derived CDR1 and CDR2 are PRHDT and FYEKMQ (reference sequence). The CDR3 extends over 15 amino acids. V dropped 5 bases and J dropped 6; count of bases not matched to a gene: 11. The CDR3 sequence: CASSPRTGSGSEAFF. CDR3 coding DNA: TGTGCCAGCAGCCCAAGGACAGGGAGTGGGTCTGAAGCTTTCTTT.

This sequence joins TRBV4-3 and TRBJ2-7, with D perhaps TRBD1 or TRBD2 (5 bases each). Trimming removed 0 bases from V and 6 bases from J, with 12 bases in between. CDR1 LGHNA and CDR2 YSLEER come from the germline V gene. This CDR3 contains 14 residues. CDR3 sequence reads: CASSQELGGVEQYF. The CDR3 bases are TGCGCCAGCAGCCAAGAACTTGGGGGAGTCGAGCAGTACTTC.

The J gene is TRBJ1-1, the V gene TRBV7-9, with a weak D call TRBD1 (6 bases). V lost 3 bases and J lost 3, with 8 bases in between. The germline gives CDR1 SEHNR, CDR2 FQNEAQ (reference sequence). The CDR3 loop spans 13 amino acids. CDR3 region: CASSFWTDTEAFF. The DNA for the CDR3 is TGTGCCAGCAGCTTCTGGACAGACACTGAAGCTTTCTTT. The full variable domain, with the rest looked up from reference TRBV7-9 and TRBJ1-1, is DTGVSQNPRHKITKRGQNVTFRCDPISEHNRLYWYRQTLGQGPEFLTYFQNEAQLEKSRLLSDRFSAERPKGSFSTLEIQRTEQGDSAMYLCASSFWTDTEAFFGQGTRLTVV.

The chain recombines TRBV5-4 with TRBJ1-1; TRBD1 might be the D (5 bases). Germline V gives CDR1 SGHNT, CDR2 YYREEE (reference sequence). V lost 2 bases and J lost 6, with 17 bases in between. The length of the CDR3 is 15 residues. The CDR3 region is CASSLGAGPSAEAFF. The CDR3 nucleotides are TGTGCCAGCAGCTTAGGGGCGGGCCCCAGCGCTGAAGCTTTCTTT.

The chain has TRBV5-6 and TRBJ2-1, with 11 bases that match TRBD1. Germline V gives CDR1 SGHDT, CDR2 YYEEEE. Trimming cost V 4 bases and J 8 bases; bases outside gene matches: 8. This CDR3 comprises 15 residues. CDR3 coding DNA: TGTGCCAGCAGCGGGAGGGGACAGGGGGACTATGAGCAGTTCTTC. It yields the protein CASSGRGQGDYEQFF.

In this sample, this clone turned up once. This sequence joins TRBV18 and TRBJ2-7, with D unclear. With 0 bases removed from V and 0 bases from J, the gap between germline ends came to 6 bases. Germline assignment: CDR1 KGHSH and CDR2 LQKENI. CDR3 length: 14 residues. CDR3 coding DNA: TGTGCCAGCTCACCACCGCAGTCCTCCTACGAGCAGTACTTC. Translation: CASSPPQSSYEQYF.

A word on this clone: The sample contains more than one DNA sequence encoding this CDR3. Here the CDR3 reads CASSVGGSTDTQYF. CDR3 in DNA: TGTGCCAGCAGCGTAGGTGGGTCTACAGATACGCAGTATTTT. This rearrangement joins TRBV9 to TRBJ2-3, with D hard to call. Trimming left V 0 bases short and J 3 bases short, with 8 bases between. The CDR3 extends over 14 amino acids. From germline, CDR1 is SGDLS and CDR2 YYNGEE.

In this sample, this clone is medium-sized. The chain joins TRBV5-5 to TRBJ1-1; D not resolved. This CDR3 has 12 amino acids. Germline values: CDR1 SGHKS, CDR2 YYEKEE (reference sequence). The V gene lost 5 bases and the J gene lost 7 bases, with 12 bases spanning the gap. The CDR3 DNA reads as TGTGCCAGCAGACTTTCAGCCGATGAAGCTTTCTTT. It specifies CASRLSADEAFF.

J is TRBJ1-1 and V is TRBV4-1, with D unresolved. Germline V gives CDR1 MGHRA, CDR2 YSYEKL. The CDR3 length is 14 residues. Trimming pared 1 base from V and 0 bases from J, leaving 6 bases between. The CDR3 region has the DNA TGCGCCAGCAGCCAAGGGACGGTGAACACTGAAGCTTTCTTT. Amino acid sequence: CASSQGTVNTEAFF.

CDR3 amino acids: CASSDPNTEAFF. The CDR3 region has the DNA TGTGCCAGCAGCGATCCGAACACTGAAGCTTTCTTT. J is TRBJ1-1 and V is TRBV7-9; D not resolved. Trimming removed 5 bases at V and 1 base at J, with 5 bases between. Germline V gives CDR1 SEHNR, CDR2 FQNEAQ (reference sequence). This CDR3 contains 12 residues. The whole variable domain, remainder taken from reference TRBV7-9 and TRBJ1-1, is DTGVSQNPRHKITKRGQNVTFRCDPISEHNRLYWYRQTLGQGPEFLTYFQNEAQLEKSRLLSDRFSAERPKGSFSTLEIQRTEQGDSAMYLCASSDPNTEAFFGQGTRLTVV.